One T cell receptor beta chain is described in this entry. CDR3 length: 16 residues. These data are taken from a study of cytomegalovirus exposure and HLA in healthy donors. PCR amplification relied on 60 Vbeta primers (plus 13 Jbeta primers). Sequencing was performed with immunoSEQ multiplex PCR; in TCRdb, only in-frame clones are kept and a portion is missing. This repertoire shows about 150,000 clones, over 75% found once; its top ten account for 0.45% to 0.55%. The chain recombines TRBV21-1 with TRBJ2-1; TRBD2 is the table's D call, not checked against the DNA. TRBV21-1 is termed a pseudogene. The origin of this receptor is a middle-aged woman in good health and CMV-seronegative. Sequenced: PBMCs. CDR3: CASSKVKTSGSYEQFF. CDR3 in DNA: TGTGCCAGCAGCAAAGTGAAGACTAGCGGGAGTTATGAGCAGTTCTTC.